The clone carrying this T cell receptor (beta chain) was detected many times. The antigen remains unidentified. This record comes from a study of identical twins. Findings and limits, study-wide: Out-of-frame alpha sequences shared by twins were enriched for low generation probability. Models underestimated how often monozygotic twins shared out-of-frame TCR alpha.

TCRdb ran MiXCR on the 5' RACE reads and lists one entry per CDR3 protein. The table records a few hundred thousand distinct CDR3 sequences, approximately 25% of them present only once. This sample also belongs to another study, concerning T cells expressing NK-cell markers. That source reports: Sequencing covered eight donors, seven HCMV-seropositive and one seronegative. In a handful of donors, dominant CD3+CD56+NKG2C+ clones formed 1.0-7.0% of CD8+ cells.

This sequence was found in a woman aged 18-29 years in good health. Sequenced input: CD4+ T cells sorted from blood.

The CDR3 DNA follows: TGTGCCAGCAGCTTATTAGGCGACGAGCAGTACTTC. It is translated as CASSLLGDEQYF. The genes are TRBV7-9 and TRBJ2-7; D gene uncertain. The germline V and J ends were trimmed by 2 bases and 5 bases, with 7 bases remaining between them. The CDR3 extends over 12 amino acids. Germline assignment: CDR1 SEHNR and CDR2 FQNEAQ (reference sequence).